This T cell receptor (beta chain) was retrieved from a study of T cells after yellow fever vaccination. Remarks on this clonotype: No antigen is known for it.

TCRdb reanalysed the 5' RACE reads using MiXCR and keeps one entry per CDR3 protein. In the table there are 300,000 to 350,000 distinct CDR3 sequences, 3.5% to 4.5% of which are singletons. Study-level results: Post-booster repertoires again held most primary-vaccination clones (around 95% CD4, roughly 88% CD8).

This receptor was obtained from a man aged 18 to 30 who received the YFV17D yellow fever vaccine. This specimen was PBMCs, taken 5 days after the yellow fever booster vaccination.

The CDR3 region is CASSLLAASYNEQFF. The DNA for the CDR3 is TGCGCCAGCAGCTTACTAGCGGCCTCCTACAATGAGCAGTTCTTC. The chain employs TRBV5-1 and TRBJ2-1; 8 positions agree with TRBD2. From germline, CDR1 is SGHRS and CDR2 YFSETQ. This CDR3 comprises 15 residues. V lost 2 bases, J lost 0 bases, and 1 base stayed unmatched. Filled out from reference TRBV5-1 and TRBJ2-1, the complete variable domain reads KAGVTQTPRYLIKTRGQQVTLSCSPISGHRSVSWYQQTPGQGLQFLFEYFSETQRNKGNFPGRFSGRQFSNSRSEMNVSTLELGDSALYLCASSLLAASYNEQFFGPGTRLTVL.